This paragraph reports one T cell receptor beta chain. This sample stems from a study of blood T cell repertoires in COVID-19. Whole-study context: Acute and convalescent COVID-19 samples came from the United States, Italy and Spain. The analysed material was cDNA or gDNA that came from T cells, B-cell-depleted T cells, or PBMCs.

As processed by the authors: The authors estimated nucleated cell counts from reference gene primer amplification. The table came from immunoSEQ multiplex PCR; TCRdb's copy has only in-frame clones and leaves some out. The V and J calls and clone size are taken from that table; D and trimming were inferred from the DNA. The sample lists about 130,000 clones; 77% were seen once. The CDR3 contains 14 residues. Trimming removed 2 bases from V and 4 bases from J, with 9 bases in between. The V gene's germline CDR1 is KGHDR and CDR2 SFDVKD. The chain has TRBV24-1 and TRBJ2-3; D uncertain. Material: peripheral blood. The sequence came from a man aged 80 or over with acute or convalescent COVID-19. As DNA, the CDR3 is TGTGCCACCAGTGATTACTTAACCGCAGATACGCAGTATTTT. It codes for CATSDYLTADTQYF.